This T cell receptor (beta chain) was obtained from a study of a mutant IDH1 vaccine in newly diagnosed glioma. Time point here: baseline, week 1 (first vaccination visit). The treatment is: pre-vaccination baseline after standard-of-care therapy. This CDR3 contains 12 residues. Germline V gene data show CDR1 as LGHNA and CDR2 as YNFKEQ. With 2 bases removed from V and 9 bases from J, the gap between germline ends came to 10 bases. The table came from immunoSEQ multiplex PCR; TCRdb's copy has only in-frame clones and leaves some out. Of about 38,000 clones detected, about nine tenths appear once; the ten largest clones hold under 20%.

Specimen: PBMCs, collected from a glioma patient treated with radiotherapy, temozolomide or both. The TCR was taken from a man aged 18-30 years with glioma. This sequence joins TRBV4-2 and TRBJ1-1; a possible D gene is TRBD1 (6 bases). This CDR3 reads CASSQLGGQAFF. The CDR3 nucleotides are TGTGCCAGCAGCCAACTGGGGGGGCAAGCTTTCTTT.